The present TCR beta chain was sequenced within a study of T cell responses to AZD1222 COVID-19 vaccine. Second-dose recipients at about 4 or about 12 weeks were treated as one pooled group. CDR1 and CDR2 (germline): KGHSH, LQKENI. CDR3 length equals 17 residues. J gave up 8 bases and V 2 bases, and 11 bases lay outside the gene matches. Concerning this clone: Its antigen is as yet unknown.

The study's findings and limits: Spike-wide vaccine-associated CD4 TCRs dominated at 160-218 and 743-854.

Sequenced by immunoSEQ multiplex PCR; TCRdb stores in-frame clones only, minus some. The sample contains 180,000 or so clones, more than 85% of which appear only once. This TCR was recovered from an adult who received the AZD1222 COVID-19 vaccine. The V call is TRBV18, the J call TRBJ1-6; 8 nucleotides agree with TRBD1. The sample was peripheral blood, taken 28 days after the second AZD1222 dose. CDR3 in DNA: TGTGCCAGCTCACCAGGCAGGGGGCGCGCGGGGTATTCACCCCTCCACTTT. Protein sequence: CASSPGRGRAGYSPLHF.